The next 21 T cell receptor beta chains were all read from a single sample in a study of T cells in Graves' hyperthyroidism and ophthalmopathy. Amplification of TCR beta CDR3 regions used RNA as the template. HTBI primers drove first-round RT-PCR of the TCR CDR3. TCRdb passed the multiplex PCR reads through MiXCR, listing each CDR3 protein once. The repertoire holds more than 500,000 distinct CDR3 sequences, with around 15% as singletons. The specimen sequenced was blood. The receptors come from a woman aged 40 to 50 with Graves' ophthalmopathy.

The sample holds many counts of this clonotype. V is TRBV12-3 or TRBV12-4 and J is TRBJ1-5; no firm D call. With 7 bases removed from V and 6 bases from J, the gap between germline ends came to 16 bases. CDR3 size: 14 residues. Here the CDR3 reads CASKLGVLGQPQHF. The DNA of the CDR3 is TGTGCCAGCAAGCTCGGGGTTTTGGGTCAGCCCCAGCATTTT.

As regards this clonotype: This may arise from a read error, as a much more abundant clone is one base away. The chain uses TRBV6-1 and TRBJ1-2; D ambiguous. This CDR3 is built from 13 residues. Germline V gene lookup returns CDR1 MNHNS and CDR2 SASEGT. Trimming left V 6 bases short and J 4 bases short, with 12 bases between. CDR3 residues: CASSPGLAYGYTF. CDR3 nucleotide sequence: TGTGCCAGCAGCCCAGGACTGGCCTATGGCTACACCTTC.

This clonotype has a count of ten or more. This rearrangement joins TRBV19 to TRBJ2-7, with 8 bases aligning to TRBD1. Germline V gene data show CDR1 as LNHDA and CDR2 as SQIVND (reference sequence). The CDR3 runs to 15 residues. J lost 7 bases, V lost 8 bases, and 16 bases had no gene match. CDR3 sequence reads: CASGPGTGPEGEQYF. The CDR3, as DNA: TGTGCCAGTGGACCCGGGACAGGACCTGAGGGGGAGCAGTACTTC.

This clonotype was observed a handful of times. The genes are TRBV11-2 and TRBJ1-1; D not certain. Trimming cost V 5 bases and J 1 base, with 17 bases left between them. The CDR3 totals 16 residues. CDR1 is SGHAT and CDR2 is FQNNGV in the germline V gene. DNA for the CDR3: TGTGCCAGCAGCCCGAGAATGTACGCAAAGAACACTGAAGCTTTCTTT. This sequence encodes CASSPRMYAKNTEAFF.

This clonotype was counted between two and nine times. The chain couples TRBV3-1 to TRBJ2-2; 12 bases match TRBD2. This CDR3 has 16 residues. J gave up 3 bases and V 3 bases, and 2 bases lay outside the gene matches. The germline V gene encodes CDR1 LGHDT and CDR2 YNNKEL (reference sequence). CDR3 DNA sequence: TGTGCCAGCAGCCATCTAGCGGGAGGGGACACCGGGGAGCTGTTTTTT. Protein: CASSHLAGGDTGELFF.

This clonotype was picked up a small number of times. The chain recombines TRBV2 with TRBJ2-1, with D tentatively TRBD1 (5 bases). The germline gives CDR1 SNHLY, CDR2 FYNNEI. This CDR3 contains 13 residues. Trimming pared 6 bases from V and 6 bases from J, leaving 12 bases between. CDR3 in DNA: TGTGCCAGCAGCAGGGTGTTGGGCAATGAGCAGTTCTTC. Its translation: CASSRVLGNEQFF. The full variable domain, its missing parts supplied by reference TRBV2 and TRBJ2-1, is EPEVTQTPSHQVTQMGQEVILRCVPISNHLYFYWYRQILGQKVEFLVSFYNNEISEKSEIFDDQFSVERPDGSNFTLKIRSTKLEDSAMYFCASSRVLGNEQFFGPGTRLTVL.

At least ten counts were recorded for this clonotype. The rearrangement joins TRBV7-2 to TRBJ1-1; D may be TRBD1 (5 bases). This CDR3 has 15 residues. V was shortened by 5 bases and J by 0 bases, with 13 bases between the two germline ends. Germline V lookup: CDR1 SGHTA, CDR2 FQGNSA. The CDR3 DNA sequence: TGTGCCAGCAGCCCCCTGGGGGGAATGAACACTGAAGCTTTCTTT. Protein: CASSPLGGMNTEAFF.

This clonotype was picked up many times. This chain joins TRBV20-1 and TRBJ1-2; 7 bases agree with TRBD1. The CDR3 length is 11 residues. Germline CDR1 is DFQATT and CDR2 is SNEGSKA (reference sequence). Unmatched junction bases numbered 4, after V lost 5 bases and J lost 7 bases. As DNA, the CDR3 is TGCAGTGCTGCACAGGGGTTTGGCTACACCTTC. It yields the protein CSAAQGFGYTF.

In its sample, this clonotype was seen many times. The chain uses TRBV20-1 and TRBJ2-7; either TRBD1 or TRBD2 may supply D (5 bases each). CDR1 is DFQATT and CDR2 is SNEGSKA in the germline V gene (reference sequence). This CDR3 region has 13 residues. Trimming pared 4 bases from V and 6 bases from J, leaving 16 bases between. The CDR3 DNA reads as TGCAGTGCTACCAGGGACCCCCAGGGCGAGCAGTACTTC. Amino acid sequence: CSATRDPQGEQYF.

This clonotype has ten or more counts. The chain recombines TRBV7-2 with TRBJ1-5; TRBD1 matches 7 bases. Germline-derived CDR1 and CDR2 are SGHTA and FQGNSA. V lost 1 base, J lost 4 bases, and 4 bases stayed unmatched. This CDR3 contains 15 residues. The CDR3 bases are TGTGCCAGCAGCTTAGTGGGACAGCTTAATCAGCCCCAGCATTTT. Translation: CASSLVGQLNQPQHF.

The V and J genes are TRBV6-5 and TRBJ1-1, with 7 bases matching TRBD1. Germline assignment: CDR1 MNHEY and CDR2 SVGAGI. V lost 2 bases and J lost 3; bases outside the gene matches: 9. This CDR3 is 16 amino acids long. The CDR3 DNA sequence: TGTGCCAGCAGTTACGGGGCAGGGGGATCGCACACTGAAGCTTTCTTT. Protein: CASSYGAGGSHTEAFF.

The V gene is TRBV20-1, the J gene TRBJ1-6; unclear D gene. Germline V gene sequence: CDR1 DFQATT, CDR2 SNEGSKA (reference sequence). Trimming shortened V by 0 bases and J by 6 bases, and 9 bases separated the two germline ends. This CDR3 region has 14 residues. The CDR3 reads CSARDQGSNSPLHF. The CDR3 nucleotides read TGCAGTGCTAGAGATCAAGGGAGTAATTCACCCCTCCACTTT.

This clonotype showed up many times. V and J are TRBV29-1 and TRBJ1-1, with D possibly TRBD1 on 6 matching bases. The CDR3 totals 14 residues. The germline V gene has CDR1 SQVTM and CDR2 ANQGSEA. Trimming shortened V by 1 base and J by 6 bases, and 15 bases separated the two germline ends. The CDR3 region is CSVEGRRRGAEAFF. CDR3 in DNA: TGCAGCGTTGAAGGTCGGCGCAGGGGCGCTGAAGCTTTCTTT.

The chain couples TRBV4-1 to TRBJ1-2, with no clear D. Germline lookup yields CDR1 MGHRA and CDR2 YSYEKL. Trimming cost V 4 bases and J 5 bases, with 20 bases left between them. CDR3 length: 16 amino acids. CDR3 nucleotides: TGCGCCAGCAGCCCAGGTGGCCAGGCGTCGGTGTATGGCTACACCTTC. It codes for CASSPGGQASVYGYTF.

Ten or more counts support this clonotype. The chain uses TRBV28 and TRBJ1-2; D ambiguous. The V and J ends lost 6 bases and 0 bases respectively, with 11 bases between them. This CDR3 comprises 14 residues. Germline V CDR1 and CDR2: MDHEN, SYDVKM. CDR3 bases: TGTGCCAGCAGCCAGGAGACACCTAACTATGGCTACACCTTC. Translation gives CASSQETPNYGYTF.

This chain links TRBV24-1 with TRBJ2-5, with TRBD2 matching 8 bases. Germline V gene lookup returns CDR1 KGHDR and CDR2 SFDVKD. The CDR3 consists of 14 residues. J lost 4 bases, V lost 4 bases, and 4 bases had no gene match. CDR3 nucleotide sequence: TGTGCCACCAGTGACCCTCTAGCGGGAGAGACCCAGTACTTC. Amino acid sequence: CATSDPLAGETQYF.

This clonotype was counted only a few times. CDR3: CASSFGGGRADTQYF. CDR3 nucleotides: TGTGCCAGCAGTTTTGGTGGTGGTCGGGCAGATACGCAGTATTTT. The chain combines TRBV28 with TRBJ2-3; D is undetermined. Germline loops: CDR1 MDHEN, CDR2 SYDVKM. V lost 3 bases and J 4 bases, leaving 14 bases between the germline ends. The CDR3 is made up of 15 amino acids.

A word on this clonotype: Germline and junction disagree at one end, which may indicate a read error. V usage is TRBV9 and J usage is TRBJ2-7, with D possibly TRBD2 on 6 matching bases. Germline CDR1 is SGDLS and CDR2 is YYNGEE. This CDR3 spans 15 amino acids. The CDR3: CASSRGRGSSYEQYF. CDR3 in DNA: TGCGCCAGCAGCCGCGGGCGGGGCAGCTCCTACGAGCAGTACTTC.

The CDR3 is CASTEPGTGDGYTF. The CDR3 DNA reads as TGTGCCAGCACCGAGCCCGGGACAGGGGATGGCTACACCTTC. This chain uses TRBV12-3 or TRBV12-4 with TRBJ1-2; TRBD1 aligns across 10 bases. V gave up 7 bases and J gave up 6 bases; unmatched junction bases: 8. CDR3 size: 14 residues.

The chain couples TRBV2 to TRBJ1-5; TRBD1 matches at 10 bases. CDR3 size: 13 residues. J gave up 6 bases and V 6 bases, and 2 bases lay outside the gene matches. Germline CDR1 is SNHLY and CDR2 is FYNNEI. The CDR3 reads CASRDRGVQPQHF. For the CDR3, the DNA is TGTGCCAGCAGGGACAGGGGGGTTCAGCCCCAGCATTTT.

This clonotype showed up many times. The gene calls are TRBV4-1 and TRBJ2-5; weak D call: TRBD2 (5 bases). Trimming removed 4 bases at V and 1 base at J, with 13 bases between. The length of the CDR3 is 15 residues. The germline gives CDR1 MGHRA, CDR2 YSYEKL. CDR3 sequence (DNA): TGCGCCAGCAGCCCAGCTCAGCGGATCCAAGAGACCCAGTACTTC. This sequence encodes CASSPAQRIQETQYF.